This T cell receptor (beta chain) was retrieved from a study of shared clonotypes between healthy human individuals. CDR1 and CDR2 (germline): SEHNR, FQNEAQ (reference sequence). Trimming stripped 5 bases from V and 3 bases from J, with 22 bases between. The CDR3 runs to 17 residues. The table came from immunoSEQ multiplex PCR; TCRdb's copy has only in-frame clones and leaves some out. The sample consists of some 2,000,000 clones, more than 90% of them appearing once. Sequenced: naive CD4+ T cells sorted from blood. Specified subset: CD45RA+ positively selected. The V gene is TRBV7-9, the J gene TRBJ1-1, with D uncertain. The TCR was taken from a man aged 18 to 29 in good health. The CDR3 coding sequence is TGTGCCAGCAGCGCCCGGCAGCCCGGGGAAAAACACACTGAAGCTTTCTTT. Encoded protein: CASSARQPGEKHTEAFF.